This T cell receptor (beta chain) originates from a study of blood T cell repertoires in COVID-19. The overall study: From the United States, Italy and Spain came samples of acute and convalescent COVID-19. PBMCs, B-cell-depleted T cells, or T cells were the source of the cDNA or gDNA that made up the material.

In the original workflow: Quantification of nucleated cells was approximated via reference gene primer amplification. Sequencing was performed with immunoSEQ multiplex PCR; in TCRdb, only in-frame clones are kept and a portion is missing. Clone size and the V and J calls come from that table; the DNA yielded D and trimming. The repertoire includes around 250,000 clones, about four fifths of them detected once, and 3.4% sits in the top ten. This CDR3 is built from 14 residues. Germline values: CDR1 SGHRS, CDR2 YFSETQ. Deletions cut 2 bases from V and 1 base from J, with 9 bases between. The sample comprised peripheral blood. The chain couples TRBV5-1 to TRBJ1-1; maybe TRBD1 (6 bases). This TCR derives from a woman aged 18-29 years with acute or convalescent COVID-19. The CDR3 here is CASSFRQANTEAFF. CDR3 sequence (DNA): TGCGCCAGCAGCTTTCGACAGGCGAACACTGAAGCTTTCTTT.